This T cell receptor (beta chain) was profiled in a study of blood T cells in healthy people across ages. Details on this clonotype: Its target is not known.

Findings and caveats of the study: With naive T cell percentage, TCR beta diversity showed a strong correlation.

A sample-barcoded 5' primer and a J-beta primer mix were used in a second PCR of roughly 7 to 11 cycles. From the 5' RACE reads, TCRdb called clonotypes with MiXCR, one entry per CDR3 protein. The top ten clones hold 10% to 12% of a sample with some 1.6 million distinct CDR3 sequences, around 36% of them seen once. The CDR3 is 15 amino acids. Germline V gene data show CDR1 as DFQATT and CDR2 as SNEGSKA (reference sequence). The sample comprised blood. The TCR sequence derives from a woman in her 30s in good health. The chain uses TRBV20-1 and TRBJ2-5, with 7 bases matching TRBD1. With the DNA end fitting TRBJ2-7 better, the J assignment may be wrong. The CDR3: CSARSRDSANYEQYF. CDR3 coding DNA: TGCAGTGCTAGAAGTCGGGACAGCGCGAACTACGAGCAGTACTTC.